This section outlines one T cell receptor (beta chain) sequence together with its context. Its antigen is not identified. This entry is derived from a study of radiation and T cells in renal cell carcinoma. Turning to the study itself: Nephrectomy followed 15 Gy stereotactic body radiation by 4 weeks. Findings of the study overall: In blood, top tumor clones expanded by 2 weeks, shrinking by 4.

Clones were read by immunoSEQ multiplex PCR, and TCRdb kept only the in-frame ones, dropping some. The sample includes some 130,000 clones, about 81% of them seen just once. Indicated time point: blood 2 weeks post-SBRT. Treatment: 15 Gy SBRT to primary tumor, nephrectomy 4 weeks later. Blood was sampled at baseline, 2 weeks and 4 weeks after SBRT. The patient's renal cell carcinoma had clear cell pathology. The CDR3 runs 15 residues. Germline V gene data show CDR1 as MGHRA and CDR2 as YSYEKL. The V and J ends lost 1 base and 4 bases respectively, with 13 bases between them. Sequencing was performed on blood, taken from a patient whose treatment included radiotherapy and nephrectomy. The origin of this receptor is a woman in her fifties or sixties with renal cell carcinoma. The gene calls are TRBV4-1 and TRBJ1-2; weak D call: TRBD1 (5 bases). The CDR3 DNA follows: TGCGCCAGCAGCCAAGCGCAAGGGCAGGGCTATGGCTACACCTTC. This codes for CASSQAQGQGYGYTF.